This T cell receptor beta chain emerged from a study of blood T cell repertoires in COVID-19. The CDR3 has 13 residues. Trimming left V 6 bases short and J 5 bases short, with 13 bases between. From germline, CDR1 is LNHDA and CDR2 SQIVND (reference sequence). The assay was immunoSEQ multiplex PCR, and TCRdb's table has in-frame clones only and misses some. The data show roughly 200,000 clones, with around 89% seen just once and roughly 2.5% held by the top ten. The receptor was derived from a woman aged 25 to 39 who had recovered from COVID-19. Sequencing was done on a sample of PBMCs or T cells enriched from blood (not recorded which). The chain recombines TRBV19 with TRBJ2-5, with TRBD2 as a possible D gene (6 bases). For the CDR3, the DNA is TGTGCCAGTAGAGGACCCGGAGGGGAGACCCAGTACTTC. It encodes CASRGPGGETQYF.